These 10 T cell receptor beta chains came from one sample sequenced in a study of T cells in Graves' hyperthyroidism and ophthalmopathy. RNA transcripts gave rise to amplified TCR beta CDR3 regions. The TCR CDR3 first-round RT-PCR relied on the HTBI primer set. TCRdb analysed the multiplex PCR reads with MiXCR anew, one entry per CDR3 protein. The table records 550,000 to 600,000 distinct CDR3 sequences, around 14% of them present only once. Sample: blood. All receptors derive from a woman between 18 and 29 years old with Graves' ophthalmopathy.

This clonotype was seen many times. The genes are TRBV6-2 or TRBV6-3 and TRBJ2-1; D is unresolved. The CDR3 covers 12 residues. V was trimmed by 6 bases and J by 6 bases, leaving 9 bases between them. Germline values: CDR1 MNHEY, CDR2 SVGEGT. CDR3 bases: TGTGCCAGCAGGGCTAGAGTCAATGAGCAGTTCTTC. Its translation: CASRARVNEQFF.

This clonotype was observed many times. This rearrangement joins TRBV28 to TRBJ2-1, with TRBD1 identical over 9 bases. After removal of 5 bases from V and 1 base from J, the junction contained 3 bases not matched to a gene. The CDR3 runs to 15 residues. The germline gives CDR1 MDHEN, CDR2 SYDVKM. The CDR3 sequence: CASSRQGGSYNEQFF. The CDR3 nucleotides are TGTGCCAGCAGTCGACAGGGGGGGTCCTACAATGAGCAGTTCTTC.

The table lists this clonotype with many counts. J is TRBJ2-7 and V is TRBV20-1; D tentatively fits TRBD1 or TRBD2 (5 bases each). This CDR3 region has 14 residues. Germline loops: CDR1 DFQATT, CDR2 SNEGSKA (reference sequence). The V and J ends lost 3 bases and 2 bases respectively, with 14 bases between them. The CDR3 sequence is CSASHRDGAYEQYF. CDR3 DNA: TGCAGTGCTAGTCACCGGGACGGGGCCTACGAGCAGTACTTC.

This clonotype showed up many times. The CDR3 sequence is CASSELGMVTEAFF. The CDR3 region has the DNA TGTGCCAGCAGTGAATTGGGAATGGTCACTGAAGCTTTCTTT. This chain uses TRBV2 with TRBJ1-1; D is unclear. The CDR3 totals 14 residues. V lost 2 bases and J lost 4, with 11 bases in between. Germline V gene data show CDR1 as SNHLY and CDR2 as FYNNEI. Drawing the rest from reference TRBV2 and TRBJ1-1, the complete variable domain is EPEVTQTPSHQVTQMGQEVILRCVPISNHLYFYWYRQILGQKVEFLVSFYNNEISEKSEIFDDQFSVERPDGSNFTLKIRSTKLEDSAMYFCASSELGMVTEAFFGQGTRLTVV.

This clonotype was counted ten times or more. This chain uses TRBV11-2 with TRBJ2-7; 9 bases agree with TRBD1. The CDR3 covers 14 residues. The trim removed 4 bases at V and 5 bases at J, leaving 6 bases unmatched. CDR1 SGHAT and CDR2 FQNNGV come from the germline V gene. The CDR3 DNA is TGTGCCAGCAGCTATACAGGGGGCGCGGACGAGCAGTACTTC. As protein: CASSYTGGADEQYF.

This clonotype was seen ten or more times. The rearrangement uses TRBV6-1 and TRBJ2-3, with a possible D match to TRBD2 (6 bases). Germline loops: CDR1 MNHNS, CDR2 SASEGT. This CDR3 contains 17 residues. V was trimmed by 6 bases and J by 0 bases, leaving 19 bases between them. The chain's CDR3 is CASSGARLSGSTDTQYF. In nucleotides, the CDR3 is TGTGCCAGCAGCGGGGCAAGGCTAAGCGGGAGCACAGATACGCAGTATTTT.

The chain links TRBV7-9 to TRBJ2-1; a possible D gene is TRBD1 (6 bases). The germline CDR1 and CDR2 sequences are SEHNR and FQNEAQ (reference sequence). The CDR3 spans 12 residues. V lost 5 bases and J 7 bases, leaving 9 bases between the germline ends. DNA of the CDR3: TGTGCCAGCAGCCCAGGGGTGAATGAGCAGTTCTTC. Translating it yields CASSPGVNEQFF. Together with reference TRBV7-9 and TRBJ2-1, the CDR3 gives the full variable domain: DTGVSQNPRHKITKRGQNVTFRCDPISEHNRLYWYRQTLGQGPEFLTYFQNEAQLEKSRLLSDRFSAERPKGSFSTLEIQRTEQGDSAMYLCASSPGVNEQFFGPGTRLTVL.

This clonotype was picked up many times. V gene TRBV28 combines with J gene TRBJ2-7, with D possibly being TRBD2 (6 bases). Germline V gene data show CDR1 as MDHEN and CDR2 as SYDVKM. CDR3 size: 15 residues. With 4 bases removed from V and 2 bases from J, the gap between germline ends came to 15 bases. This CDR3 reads CASSSTSFLPYEQYF. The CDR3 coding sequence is TGTGCCAGCAGTTCAACTAGCTTCCTCCCCTACGAGCAGTACTTC.

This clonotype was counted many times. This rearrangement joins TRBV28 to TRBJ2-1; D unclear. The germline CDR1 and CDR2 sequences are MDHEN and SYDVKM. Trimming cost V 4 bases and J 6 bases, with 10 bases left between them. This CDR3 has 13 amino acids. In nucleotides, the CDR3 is TGTGCCAGCAGTTCCTCGGGCCGCAATGAGCAGTTCTTC. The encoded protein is CASSSSGRNEQFF.

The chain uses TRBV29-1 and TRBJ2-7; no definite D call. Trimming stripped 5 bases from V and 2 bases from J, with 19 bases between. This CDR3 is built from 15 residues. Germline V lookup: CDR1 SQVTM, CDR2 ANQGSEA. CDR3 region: CSVLLTYGPTYEQYF. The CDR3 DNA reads TGCAGCGTTCTACTTACGTATGGACCTACCTACGAGCAGTACTTC.